The clone carrying this T cell receptor beta chain was seen once. In the original analysis: Reference gene primer amplification in the assay estimated nucleated cell counts. Sequenced by immunoSEQ multiplex PCR; TCRdb stores in-frame clones only, minus some. That table supplies the V and J calls and clone size; D and trimming were determined from the DNA. The sample contains some 190,000 clones, 84% of which appear only once. These data come from a study of blood T cell repertoires in COVID-19. The V end was cut by 6 bases, the J end by 6 bases, with 12 bases between. The CDR3 length is 13 residues. The sequenced sample consisted of peripheral blood. This clonotype was obtained from a woman aged 70-85 years with active or convalescent COVID-19. The chain employs TRBV12-3 or TRBV12-4 and TRBJ2-1; no clear D gene. CDR3 DNA sequence: TGTGCCAGCAGACTATCTGGTCTCAATGAGCAGTTCTTC. It encodes CASRLSGLNEQFF.